A single sample gave rise to the 8 T cell receptor beta chains below, sequenced in a study of cytomegalovirus exposure and HLA in healthy donors. 60 Vbeta and 13 Jbeta primers were used in PCR. Generated by immunoSEQ multiplex PCR, the TCRdb table keeps only in-frame clones and is missing some. Among 150,000 to 200,000 clones listed, 84% were seen once. Material: PBMCs. These receptors were obtained from a woman in her 50s in good health and CMV-seropositive.

Only a few counts were recorded for this clone. The chain carries TRBV5-8 and TRBJ2-6, with D perhaps matching TRBD1 (6 bases). V dropped 0 bases and J dropped 4 bases, with 11 bases sitting between them. The CDR3 length is 16 residues. Germline lookup yields CDR1 SGHTS and CDR2 YDEGEE. For the CDR3, the DNA is TGTGCCAGCAGCTTGGTGGGGGCGCGGGGGGCCAACGTCCTGACTTTC. It is translated as CASSLVGARGANVLTF.

V and J are TRBV5-4 and TRBJ2-7; TRBD1 agrees at 7 bases. Unmatched junction bases numbered 12, after V lost 3 bases and J lost 3 bases. Germline V lookup: CDR1 SGHNT, CDR2 YYREEE (reference sequence). The CDR3 runs 16 residues. The CDR3, as DNA: TGTGCCAGCAGCTCCATGACAGGGAACAACGACTACGAGCAGTACTTC. Its translation is CASSSMTGNNDYEQYF.

V usage is TRBV9 and J usage is TRBJ2-7; TRBD2 might be the D (6 bases). V was trimmed by 0 bases and J by 6 bases, leaving 7 bases between them. This CDR3 has 12 residues. Germline V gives CDR1 SGDLS, CDR2 YYNGEE. The CDR3 is CASSVEGGEQYF. CDR3 DNA sequence: TGTGCCAGCAGCGTAGAGGGAGGCGAGCAGTACTTC. Together with reference TRBV9 and TRBJ2-7, the CDR3 gives the full variable domain: DSGVTQTPKHLITATGQRVTLRCSPRSGDLSVYWYQQSLDQGLQFLIQYYNGEERAKGNILERFSAQQFPDLHSELNLSSLELGDSALYFCASSVEGGEQYFGPGTRLTVT.

V gene TRBV6-5 combines with J gene TRBJ1-4, with D possibly matching TRBD1 (6 bases). The ends were cut back, 0 bases at V and 6 bases at J, with 11 bases in the middle. CDR3 size: 15 residues. Germline lookup yields CDR1 MNHEY and CDR2 SVGAGI. The CDR3, as DNA: TGTGCCAGCAGTTACTCAGGGGGGGCCTATGAAAAACTGTTTTTT. Amino acids: CASSYSGGAYEKLFF.

The CDR3 nucleotides are TGTGCCAGCAGCTTAGACGCGGAGCTTTCACCCCTCCACTTT. Translation gives CASSLDAELSPLHF. The V call is TRBV5-4, the J call TRBJ1-6, with D uncertain. This CDR3 spans 14 amino acids. V lost 2 bases, J lost 9 bases, and 12 bases lay in between. Per the germline V gene, CDR1 is SGHNT and CDR2 is YYREEE (reference sequence).

This rearrangement joins TRBV7-2 to TRBJ1-2; 10 nucleotides match TRBD1. The CDR3 runs 16 residues. Germline trimming cut 5 bases from V and 1 base from J; bases unmatched to any gene: 7. Germline CDR1 reads SGHTA; CDR2 reads FQGNSA. The CDR3 DNA reads TGTGCCAGCAGCCCGGGGGGACAGGGGATTAACTATGGCTACACCTTC. Amino acid sequence: CASSPGGQGINYGYTF.

The genes are TRBV5-8 and TRBJ1-1; D not certain. Trimming took 5 bases from V and 0 from J, leaving 8 bases between them. This CDR3 contains 13 residues. Germline CDR1 SGHTS, CDR2 YDEGEE. The DNA of the CDR3 is TGTGCCAGCAGACGGGAGGTGAACACTGAAGCTTTCTTT. It encodes CASRREVNTEAFF.

This chain connects TRBV5-1 to TRBJ1-1; the D gene is possibly TRBD1 (5 bases). CDR3 length: 14 amino acids. The ends were cut back, 2 bases at V and 5 bases at J, with 13 bases in the middle. Germline-derived CDR1 and CDR2 are SGHRS and YFSETQ. DNA of the CDR3: TGCGCCAGCAGCTTCGGGGGAGAGGGTACTGAAGCTTTCTTT. Residues: CASSFGGEGTEAFF.